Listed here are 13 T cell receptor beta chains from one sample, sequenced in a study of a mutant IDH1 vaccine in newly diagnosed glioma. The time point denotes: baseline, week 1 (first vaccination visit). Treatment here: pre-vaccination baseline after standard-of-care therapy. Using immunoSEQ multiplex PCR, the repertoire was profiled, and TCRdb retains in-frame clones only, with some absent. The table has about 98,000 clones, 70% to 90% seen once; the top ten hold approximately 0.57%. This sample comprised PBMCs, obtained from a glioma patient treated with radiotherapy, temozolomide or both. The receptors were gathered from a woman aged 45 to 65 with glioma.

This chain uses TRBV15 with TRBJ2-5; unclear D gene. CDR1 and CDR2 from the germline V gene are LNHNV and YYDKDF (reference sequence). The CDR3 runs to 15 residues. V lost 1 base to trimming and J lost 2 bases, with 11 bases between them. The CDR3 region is CATSRARQRQETQYF. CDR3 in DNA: TGTGCCACCAGCAGAGCTAGGCAGAGACAAGAGACCCAGTACTTC.

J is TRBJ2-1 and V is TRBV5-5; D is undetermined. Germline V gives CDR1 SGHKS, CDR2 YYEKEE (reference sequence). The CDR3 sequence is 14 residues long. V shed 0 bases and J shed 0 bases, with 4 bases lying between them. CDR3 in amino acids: CASSLGGSYNEQFF. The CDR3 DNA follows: TGTGCCAGCAGCTTGGGGGGCTCCTACAATGAGCAGTTCTTC.

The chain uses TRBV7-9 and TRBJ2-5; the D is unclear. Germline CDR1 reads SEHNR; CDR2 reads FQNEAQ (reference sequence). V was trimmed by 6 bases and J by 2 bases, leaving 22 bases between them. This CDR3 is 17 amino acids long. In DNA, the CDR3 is TGTGCCAGCAGTTCCCCCCGAGGATTCAGGTCTCAAGAGACCCAGTACTTC. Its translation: CASSSPRGFRSQETQYF. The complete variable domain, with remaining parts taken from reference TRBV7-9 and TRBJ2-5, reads DTGVSQNPRHKITKRGQNVTFRCDPISEHNRLYWYRQTLGQGPEFLTYFQNEAQLEKSRLLSDRFSAERPKGSFSTLEIQRTEQGDSAMYLCASSSPRGFRSQETQYFGPGTRLLVL.

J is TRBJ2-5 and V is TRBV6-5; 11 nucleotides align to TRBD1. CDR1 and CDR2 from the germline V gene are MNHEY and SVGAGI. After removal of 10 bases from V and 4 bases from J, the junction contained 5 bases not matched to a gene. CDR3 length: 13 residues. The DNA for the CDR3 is TGTGCCATAGGACAGGGGGCTGGAGAGACCCAGTACTTC. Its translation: CAIGQGAGETQYF.

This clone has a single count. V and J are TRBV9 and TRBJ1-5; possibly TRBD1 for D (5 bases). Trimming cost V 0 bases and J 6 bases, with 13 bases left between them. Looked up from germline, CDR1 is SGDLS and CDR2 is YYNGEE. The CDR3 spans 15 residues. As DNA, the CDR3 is TGTGCCAGCAGCGTAGGTGGTGGGGGGGGTCAGCCCCAGCATTTT. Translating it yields CASSVGGGGGQPQHF. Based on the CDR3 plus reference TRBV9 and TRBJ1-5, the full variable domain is DSGVTQTPKHLITATGQRVTLRCSPRSGDLSVYWYQQSLDQGLQFLIQYYNGEERAKGNILERFSAQQFPDLHSELNLSSLELGDSALYFCASSVGGGGGQPQHFGDGTRLSIL.

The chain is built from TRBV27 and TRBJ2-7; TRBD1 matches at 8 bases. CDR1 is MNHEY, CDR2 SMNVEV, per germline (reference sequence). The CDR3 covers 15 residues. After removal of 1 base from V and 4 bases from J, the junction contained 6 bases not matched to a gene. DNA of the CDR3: TGTGCCAGCAGTTTATTGGGACAGGATCTTTACGAGCAGTACTTC. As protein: CASSLLGQDLYEQYF.

This CDR3 reads CASSLPSREQYF. The CDR3 region has the DNA TGTGCCAGCAGCCTCCCTTCAAGGGAGCAGTACTTC. The genes are TRBV4-2 and TRBJ2-7; D gene uncertain. Trimming removed 4 bases at V and 7 bases at J, with 11 bases between. Germline-derived CDR1 and CDR2 are LGHNA and YNFKEQ. The CDR3 has 12 residues.

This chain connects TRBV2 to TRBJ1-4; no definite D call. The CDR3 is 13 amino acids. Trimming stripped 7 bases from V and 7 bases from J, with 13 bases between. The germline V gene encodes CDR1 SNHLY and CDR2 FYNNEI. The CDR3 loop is CASTRELSEKLFF. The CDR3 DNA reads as TGTGCCAGCACAAGGGAGTTGAGTGAAAAACTGTTTTTT.

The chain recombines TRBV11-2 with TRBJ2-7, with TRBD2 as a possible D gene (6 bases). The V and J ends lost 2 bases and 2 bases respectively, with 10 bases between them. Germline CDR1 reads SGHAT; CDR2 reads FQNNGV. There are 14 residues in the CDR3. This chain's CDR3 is CASSLSGLTYEQYF. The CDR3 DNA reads TGTGCCAGCAGCTTAAGCGGGCTCACCTACGAGCAGTACTTC.

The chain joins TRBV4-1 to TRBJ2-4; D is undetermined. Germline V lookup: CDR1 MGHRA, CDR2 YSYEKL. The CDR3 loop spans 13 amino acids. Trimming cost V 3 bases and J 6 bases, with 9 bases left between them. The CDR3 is CASSQAGVNIQYF. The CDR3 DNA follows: TGCGCCAGCAGCCAGGCTGGGGTAAACATTCAGTACTTC.

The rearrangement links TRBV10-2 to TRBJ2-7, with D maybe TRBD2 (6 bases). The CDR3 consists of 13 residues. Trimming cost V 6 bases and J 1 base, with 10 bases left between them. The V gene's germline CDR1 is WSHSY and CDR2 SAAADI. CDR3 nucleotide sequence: TGCGCCAGCAGCTTTGGGGGGTCCTACGAGCAGTACTTC. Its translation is CASSFGGSYEQYF.

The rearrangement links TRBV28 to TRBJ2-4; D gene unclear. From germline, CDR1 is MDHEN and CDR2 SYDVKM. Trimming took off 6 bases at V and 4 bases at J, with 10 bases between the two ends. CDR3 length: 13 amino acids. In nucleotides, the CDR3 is TGTGCCAGCAGAAACGACTTGAAAAACATTCAGTACTTC. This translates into CASRNDLKNIQYF.

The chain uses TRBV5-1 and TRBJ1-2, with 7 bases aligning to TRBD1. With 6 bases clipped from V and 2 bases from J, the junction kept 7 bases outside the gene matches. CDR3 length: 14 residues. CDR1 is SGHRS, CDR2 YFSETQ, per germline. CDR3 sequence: CASTLGGENYGYTF. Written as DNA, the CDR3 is TGCGCCAGCACCTTAGGGGGCGAGAACTATGGCTACACCTTC.